The following is a TCR beta chain sequence with its context. What it recognizes is unknown. V shed 6 bases, J shed 2 bases, and the junction held 9 bases outside the gene matches. Germline V gene data show CDR1 as MNHNY and CDR2 as SVGAGI (reference sequence). The CDR3 has 16 residues. The data belong to a study of T-cell memory formation after mild COVID-19. Points from the study as a whole: The SARS-CoV-2 specificity of second-wave clones reaching peak at day 37 remained unverified. CD8+ contracting clones occupied EMRA, while CD4+ ones occupied mainly CM and EM.

TCR alpha and TCR beta cDNA libraries with sample barcodes and UMIs came from 5'RACE using constant-segment primers. MiXCR was run by TCRdb on the 5' RACE reads, yielding one entry per CDR3 protein. This sample yields 190,000 or so distinct CDR3 sequences, of which around 30% are seen a single time; about 10% belongs to the top ten. The material sequenced was PBMCs or a T cell subset sorted from them (not recorded which). The gene calls are TRBV6-6 and TRBJ2-1, with 8 bases matching TRBD2. The TCR comes from an adult woman who had mild COVID-19 (a few samples of this study predate the infection). Cell type and time point are not known. CDR3 coding DNA: TGTGCCAGCAGAGCCCTGGAGCGGGGGACCTACAATGAGCAGTTCTTC. Translating gives CASRALERGTYNEQFF.